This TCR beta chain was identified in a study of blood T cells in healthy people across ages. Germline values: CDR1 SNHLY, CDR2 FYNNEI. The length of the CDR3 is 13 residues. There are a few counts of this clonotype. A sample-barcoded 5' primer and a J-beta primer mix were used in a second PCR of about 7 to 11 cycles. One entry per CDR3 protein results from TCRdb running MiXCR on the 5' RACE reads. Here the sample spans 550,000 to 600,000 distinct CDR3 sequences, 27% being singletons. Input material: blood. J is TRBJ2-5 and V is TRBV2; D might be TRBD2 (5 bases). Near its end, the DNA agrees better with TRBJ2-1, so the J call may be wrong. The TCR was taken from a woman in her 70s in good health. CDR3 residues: CASSDRGMGEQFF. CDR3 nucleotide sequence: TGTGCCAGCAGTGATCGGGGAATGGGTGAGCAGTTCTTC.